A selection of T cell receptor beta chains follows, all from one sample in a study of T-cell reconstitution after alpha-beta-depleted transplantation in children. Each CDR3 protein is one row after TCRdb ran MiXCR on the PCR reads. The table records about 980,000 distinct CDR3 sequences, less than 30% of them present only once. Material: PBMCs, mostly from graft donor cells, obtained 360 days after TCRalphabeta/CD19-depleted stem cell transplant. The receptors here all came from a boy under two years old who had a stem cell transplant for SCID, so the T cells may come from the graft donor. The conserved cysteine and the conserved F or W are not part of the CDR3 here. The order of the fields is J gene, V gene, CDR3 protein.

j_call: TRBJ2-7
v_call: TRBV6-1
cdr3_aa: ASSEVGGRGRVEQY

j_call: TRBJ2-2
v_call: TRBV24-1
cdr3_aa: ATSSAYTGELF

j_call: TRBJ1-5
v_call: TRBV5-1
cdr3_aa: ASSEGHPNQPQH

j_call: TRBJ2-5
v_call: TRBV7-2
cdr3_aa: ASSSPTGMIEETQY

j_call: TRBJ1-1
v_call: TRBV5-5
cdr3_aa: ASSLGQPGTEAF

j_call: TRBJ2-1
v_call: TRBV20-1
cdr3_aa: SARPGVNEQF

j_call: TRBJ2-5
v_call: TRBV12-3/TRBV12-4
cdr3_aa: ASSPRGAFGSETQY

j_call: TRBJ2-7
v_call: TRBV12-3/TRBV12-4
cdr3_aa: ASSLVTGTQGSYEQY

j_call: TRBJ2-3
v_call: TRBV20-1
cdr3_aa: SAPRGFDTQY

j_call: TRBJ2-3
v_call: TRBV10-3
cdr3_aa: AISDWDSTDTQY

j_call: TRBJ1-1
v_call: TRBV5-1
cdr3_aa: ASGKLGQLNTEAF

j_call: TRBJ2-5
v_call: TRBV12-3/TRBV12-4
cdr3_aa: ASSYHRGETQY

j_call: TRBJ1-1
v_call: TRBV5-1
cdr3_aa: ASSLSQGTNTEAF

j_call: TRBJ1-1
v_call: TRBV12-3/TRBV12-4
cdr3_aa: ASSSRTGGAF

j_call: TRBJ1-1
v_call: TRBV3-1
cdr3_aa: ASSQRGGGTEAF

j_call: TRBJ1-1
v_call: TRBV11-1
cdr3_aa: ASSRTGAMNTEAF

j_call: TRBJ2-5
v_call: TRBV20-1
cdr3_aa: SGTSGETQY

j_call: TRBJ2-3
v_call: TRBV27
cdr3_aa: ASGRDSSVYTQY

j_call: TRBJ1-2
v_call: TRBV4-2
cdr3_aa: ASSQDRKRGGGYT

j_call: TRBJ1-4
v_call: TRBV12-3/TRBV12-4
cdr3_aa: ASSFVRAGGAEKLF

j_call: TRBJ2-5
v_call: TRBV2
cdr3_aa: ATEDSQETQY

j_call: TRBJ2-2
v_call: TRBV6-1
cdr3_aa: ASSGQATGELF

j_call: TRBJ2-7
v_call: TRBV12-3/TRBV12-4
cdr3_aa: ASTFGQGDHEQY

j_call: TRBJ1-1
v_call: TRBV5-1
cdr3_aa: ASSGGESTEAF

j_call: TRBJ1-2
v_call: TRBV5-1
cdr3_aa: ASSLGDLDYGYT

j_call: TRBJ2-5
v_call: TRBV5-1
cdr3_aa: ASSLRIGRQETQY

j_call: TRBJ2-7
v_call: TRBV12-3/TRBV12-4
cdr3_aa: ASSGGSSRSLYEQY

j_call: TRBJ2-7
v_call: TRBV7-6
cdr3_aa: ASSPTRPFEQY

j_call: TRBJ2-1
v_call: TRBV12-3/TRBV12-4
cdr3_aa: ASTLTDAAALENEQF